This TCR beta chain was retrieved from a study of identical twins. Study-wide findings and caveats: Compared with models, monozygotic twins showed more out-of-frame TCR alpha sharing.

The germline V gene has CDR1 SGHTA and CDR2 FQGNSA. The CDR3 is made up of 14 amino acids. V shed 2 bases and J shed 3 bases, with 9 bases lying between them. With regard to this clonotype: Its target is not known.

A single record per CDR3 protein comes from TCRdb applying MiXCR to the 5' RACE reads. The sample records just over 500,000 distinct CDR3 sequences, around 20% being singletons. These records were also assigned to another study, of T cells expressing NK-cell markers. Turning to that study: Seven sequenced donors out of eight were HCMV-seropositive, one seronegative. Top CD8+ clonotypes included the dominant CD3+CD56+NKG2C+ clonotypes in six donors. Evidence did not settle whether expanded NKG2C+ T cell clones targeted HCMV.

The chain couples TRBV7-2 to TRBJ2-3; D is ambiguous. What was sequenced was CD4+ T cells sorted from blood. The TCR was taken from a woman aged 18-35 years in good health. The CDR3 bases are TGTGCCAGCAGCTTACGGGTAACAACAGATACGCAGTATTTT. Its protein product is CASSLRVTTDTQYF.